The 30 T cell receptor beta chains listed next were all sequenced from one sample in a study of beta chain features in type 1 diabetes. Study-wide points: Type 1 diabetes patients had moderately but significantly shorter TCRB CDR3s in all four CD4+ subsets.

The investigators reverse transcribed all of the isolated RNA, so they sequenced expressed TCRB transcripts. This table comes from immunoSEQ multiplex PCR, and its TCRdb copy is limited to in-frame clones, with some not included. The table lists 350,000 to 450,000 clones, over 10% of them singletons. No antigen has been assigned to these receptors. Sequences were obtained from naive CD4+ T cells from blood. These TCRs come from a woman between 18 and 30 years old with type 1 diabetes.

J is TRBJ1-2 and V is TRBV5-1; D unresolved. The germline CDR1 and CDR2 sequences are SGHRS and YFSETQ. The V and J ends lost 0 bases and 4 bases respectively, with 7 bases between them. The CDR3 totals 13 residues. CDR3 loop: CASSLAGSYGYTF. The DNA of the CDR3 is TGCGCCAGCAGCTTGGCCGGTTCCTATGGCTACACCTTC.

The chain uses TRBV6-5 and TRBJ1-2, with 7 positions matching TRBD1. Germline values: CDR1 MNHEY, CDR2 SVGAGI. The CDR3 covers 14 residues. CDR3 sequence (DNA): TGTGCTACCTCTGGGACAGAGATCCCCTCGGGCTACACCTTC. It is translated as CATSGTEIPSGYTF.

This clone was seen a handful of times. The rearrangement uses TRBV7-2 and TRBJ1-4; possible D gene TRBD1, 5 bases. V lost 8 bases, J lost 6 bases, and 13 bases lay in between. CDR1 SGHTA and CDR2 FQGNSA come from the germline V gene. The CDR3 length is 13 residues. CDR3 DNA sequence: TGTGCCAGCCGTAGACAGATAGATGAAAAACTGTTTTTT. Translation gives CASRRQIDEKLFF.

A few counts support this clone. This chain links TRBV27 with TRBJ2-7, with 13 bases lining up with TRBD2. After removal of 5 bases from V and 4 bases from J, the junction contained 5 bases not matched to a gene. This CDR3 has 15 amino acids. Germline V gene sequence: CDR1 MNHEY, CDR2 SMNVEV (reference sequence). CDR3 in amino acids: CASSARTSGSYEQYF. For the CDR3, the DNA is TGTGCCAGCAGTGCCCGGACTAGCGGGAGTTACGAGCAGTACTTC.

The chain recombines TRBV5-4 with TRBJ2-1; maybe TRBD2 (6 bases). The CDR3 totals 15 residues. The germline CDR1 and CDR2 sequences are SGHNT and YYREEE (reference sequence). The V and J ends lost 3 bases and 2 bases respectively, with 12 bases between them. Here the CDR3 reads CASSSGTPPYNEQFF. The CDR3 nucleotides read TGTGCCAGCAGCTCCGGGACTCCACCCTACAATGAGCAGTTCTTC.

This clone was observed a handful of times. The chain links TRBV28 to TRBJ1-2, with D tentatively TRBD1 (6 bases). Germline CDR1 is MDHEN and CDR2 is SYDVKM. Between the trimmed V and J ends, which lost 3 bases and 8 bases, there was a span of 10 bases. The CDR3 is made up of 12 amino acids. In DNA form, the CDR3 reads TGTGCCAGCAGTTTCAGGGGCGGCGGCTACACCTTC. Encoded protein: CASSFRGGGYTF.

The chain links TRBV15 to TRBJ2-3; D perhaps matches TRBD1 (6 bases). Germline V gene lookup returns CDR1 LNHNV and CDR2 YYDKDF (reference sequence). The CDR3 runs 17 residues. V lost 5 bases, J lost 2 bases, and 20 bases lay in between. In nucleotides, the CDR3 is TGTGCCACCAGCCCCCGCCCCAGCTGGGGGCTCACAGATACGCAGTATTTT. It yields the protein CATSPRPSWGLTDTQYF.

This clone was picked up a small number of times. This chain connects TRBV27 to TRBJ2-1; 9 bases line up with TRBD2. Germline V CDR1 and CDR2: MNHEY, SMNVEV (reference sequence). The junction had 10 bases not matched to a gene; V was cut back by 4 bases and J by 6 bases. The CDR3 covers 16 residues. The chain's CDR3 is CASSSLTSGWLNEQFF. The CDR3 nucleotides are TGTGCCAGCAGTTCCCTTACTAGCGGGTGGCTCAATGAGCAGTTCTTC.

This clone was detected only once. The CDR3 coding sequence is TGTGCCAGCAGCCGAATCAACAATTTCTATGGCTACACCTTC. Amino acid sequence: CASSRINNFYGYTF. This rearrangement joins TRBV14 to TRBJ1-2; unclear D gene. CDR1 is SGHDN, CDR2 FVKESK, per germline. Deletions cut 4 bases from V and 4 bases from J, with 13 bases between. The CDR3 length is 14 residues.

The rearrangement uses TRBV7-2 and TRBJ2-7; 7 bases fit TRBD2. The CDR3 extends over 14 amino acids. V lost 5 bases to trimming and J lost 2 bases; unmatched junction nucleotides: 6. The germline gives CDR1 SGHTA, CDR2 FQGNSA. The CDR3 loop is CASSRPSGAYEQYF. For the CDR3, the DNA is TGTGCCAGCAGCCGACCTAGCGGCGCCTACGAGCAGTACTTC.

This clone turned up a few times. The genes are TRBV4-3 and TRBJ1-2; D unclear. Trimming pared 0 bases from V and 2 bases from J, leaving 7 bases between. Germline values: CDR1 LGHNA, CDR2 YSLEER. The CDR3 is made up of 14 amino acids. The CDR3 DNA reads TGCGCCAGCAGCCAAGATCGAGAAAACTATGGCTACACCTTC. It is translated as CASSQDRENYGYTF.

The chain joins TRBV9 to TRBJ1-2; the D gene is possibly TRBD1 (6 bases). In germline, CDR1 is SGDLS, CDR2 YYNGEE. This CDR3 is built from 13 residues. Trimming shortened V by 5 bases and J by 2 bases, and 10 bases separated the two germline ends. CDR3 sequence (DNA): TGTGCCAGCAGGTCAGGGGAAAACTATGGCTACACCTTC. This encodes CASRSGENYGYTF.

V usage is TRBV27 and J usage is TRBJ2-7; 8 nucleotides align to TRBD1. After removal of 4 bases from V and 8 bases from J, the junction contained 13 bases not matched to a gene. The CDR3 consists of 15 residues. CDR1 is MNHEY and CDR2 is SMNVEV in the germline V gene (reference sequence). This CDR3 reads CASSSVTGVGWKQYF. CDR3 sequence (DNA): TGTGCCAGCAGTTCCGTGACAGGGGTTGGCTGGAAGCAGTACTTC.

The genes are TRBV10-3 and TRBJ2-1; TRBD1 matches 7 bases. Germline-derived CDR1 and CDR2 are ENHRY and SYGVKD. Trimming cost V 0 bases and J 5 bases; bases outside gene matches: 4. This CDR3 has 15 amino acids. The CDR3 bases are TGTGCCATCAGTGAGTCTGGGACAGACAACAATGAGCAGTTCTTC. Its protein product is CAISESGTDNNEQFF.

This chain connects TRBV25-1 to TRBJ2-1; 9 nucleotides match TRBD1. J gave up 7 bases and V 9 bases, and 7 bases lay outside the gene matches. From germline, CDR1 is MGHDK and CDR2 SYGVNS. The CDR3 runs 13 residues. CDR3 DNA: TGTGCCAGTAAACAGGGGGCGGTGAATGAGCAGTTCTTC. It yields the protein CASKQGAVNEQFF.

The genes are TRBV7-9 and TRBJ1-5, with 12 bases that match TRBD1. The CDR3 has 16 amino acids. With V trimmed by 5 bases and J by 9 bases, 11 bases remained unmatched. From germline, CDR1 is SEHNR and CDR2 FQNEAQ (reference sequence). Written as DNA, the CDR3 is TGTGCCAGCAGCCCCGGGGGACAGGGGGCGGTTTGGCCCCAGCATTTT. This translates into CASSPGGQGAVWPQHF.

The gene calls are TRBV5-1 and TRBJ2-3; tentative D call: TRBD2 (6 bases). V gave up 5 bases and J gave up 5 bases, with 15 bases separating them. The CDR3 sequence is 14 residues long. Per the germline V gene, CDR1 is SGHRS and CDR2 is YFSETQ. In nucleotides, the CDR3 is TGCGCCAGCAGACCGGGACTTGAAGGAGATACGCAGTATTTT. This codes for CASRPGLEGDTQYF.

The V call is TRBV7-9, the J call TRBJ2-1; 7 bases are shared with TRBD2. Germline V gives CDR1 SEHNR, CDR2 FQNEAQ (reference sequence). This CDR3 region has 14 residues. The junction had 10 bases not matched to a gene; V was cut back by 7 bases and J by 7 bases. The CDR3 bases are TGTGCCAGCACCGCTGGCGGGAGTAGGAATGAGCAGTTCTTC. Its translation: CASTAGGSRNEQFF. Based on the CDR3 plus reference TRBV7-9 and TRBJ2-1, the full variable domain is DTGVSQNPRHKITKRGQNVTFRCDPISEHNRLYWYRQTLGQGPEFLTYFQNEAQLEKSRLLSDRFSAERPKGSFSTLEIQRTEQGDSAMYLCASTAGGSRNEQFFGPGTRLTVL.

The V call is TRBV19, the J call TRBJ2-3; 7 nucleotides agree with TRBD2. The CDR3 sequence is 15 residues long. V lost 4 bases, J lost 6 bases, and 10 bases stayed unmatched. Germline V gives CDR1 LNHDA, CDR2 SQIVND (reference sequence). The CDR3 DNA reads TGTGCCAGTAGTAGACCGGGACTATCCGGTGATACGCAGTATTTT. Amino acids: CASSRPGLSGDTQYF.

This clone has a handful of counts. This chain connects TRBV7-2 to TRBJ2-7; the D gene is possibly TRBD2 (7 bases). CDR1 and CDR2 (germline): SGHTA, FQGNSA. The CDR3 runs to 15 residues. V lost 1 base, J lost 4 bases, and 14 bases lay in between. This CDR3 is CASSLGMGGGYEQYF. In DNA form, the CDR3 reads TGTGCCAGCAGCTTAGGCATGGGAGGGGGATACGAGCAGTACTTC.

CDR3 sequence: CASRTRTGVYEQYF. As DNA, the CDR3 is TGTGCCAGCAGGACCAGGACAGGGGTATACGAGCAGTACTTC. The chain joins TRBV6-6 to TRBJ2-7; the match to TRBD1 covers 9 bases. CDR3 length: 14 residues. V shed 6 bases and J 4 bases; nucleotides not matched to a gene: 7. Germline V gene lookup returns CDR1 MNHNY and CDR2 SVGAGI (reference sequence).

A few counts support this clone. The V gene is TRBV7-2, the J gene TRBJ2-3, with D possibly matching TRBD2 (6 bases). The V gene lost 5 bases and the J gene lost 6 bases, with 18 bases spanning the gap. CDR3 size: 15 residues. Germline values: CDR1 SGHTA, CDR2 FQGNSA. The CDR3 loop reads CASSQTGPRGDTQYF. In DNA, the CDR3 is TGTGCCAGCAGCCAGACGGGACCCCGGGGGGATACGCAGTATTTT.

This clone was counted only a few times. The genes are TRBV25-1 and TRBJ2-3, with TRBD2 as a possible D gene (5 bases). V was pared by 5 bases and J by 3 bases, with 9 bases between. The CDR3 is 13 amino acids. Germline-derived CDR1 and CDR2 are MGHDK and SYGVNS. For the CDR3, the DNA is TGTGCCAGCAGTCCCGGGGAGACAGATACGCAGTATTTT. Amino acids: CASSPGETDTQYF.

This clone was counted a few times. V and J are TRBV6-5 and TRBJ1-5; 8 nucleotides agree with TRBD1. Germline V gene lookup returns CDR1 MNHEY and CDR2 SVGAGI. V was clipped by 6 bases and J by 4 bases; unmatched bases: 2. The CDR3 runs 13 residues. The CDR3 protein is CASRRTGNQPQHF. The CDR3 nucleotides are TGTGCCAGCAGAAGGACAGGGAATCAGCCCCAGCATTTT.

This rearrangement joins TRBV6-5 to TRBJ1-5, with 9 bases identical to TRBD1. Germline V gene sequence: CDR1 MNHEY, CDR2 SVGAGI. V trimming: 6 bases; J trimming: 6 bases; junction bases outside the gene matches: 6. The CDR3 has 14 residues. The CDR3 nucleotides read TGTGCCAGCAGGCGGGGACAGGGAAGTCAGCCCCAGCATTTT. Amino acids: CASRRGQGSQPQHF.

This clone has a handful of counts. V usage is TRBV29-1 and J usage is TRBJ2-3; weak D call: TRBD1 (6 bases). The CDR3 length is 15 residues. Germline CDR1 reads SQVTM; CDR2 reads ANQGSEA. V lost 0 bases and J lost 0, with 10 bases in between. The CDR3 coding sequence is TGCAGCGTTGAAGACACTGGACAGAGCACAGATACGCAGTATTTT. Protein: CSVEDTGQSTDTQYF.

CDR3 protein: CASSQNYEQYF. The CDR3 nucleotides are TGTGCCAGCAGTCAGAACTACGAGCAGTACTTC. The genes are TRBV6-5 and TRBJ2-7; D is undetermined. Germline values: CDR1 MNHEY, CDR2 SVGAGI. The CDR3 has 11 residues. Trimming took 5 bases from V and 3 from J, leaving 5 bases between them.

V and J are TRBV5-5 and TRBJ2-3; D remains unclear. Trimming shortened V by 0 bases and J by 0 bases, and 11 bases separated the two germline ends. The CDR3 spans 16 residues. The germline V gene encodes CDR1 SGHKS and CDR2 YYEKEE (reference sequence). In DNA form, the CDR3 reads TGTGCCAGCAGCTTGGCCACAGCTCCTAGCACAGATACGCAGTATTTT. This codes for CASSLATAPSTDTQYF.

This clone was detected a few times. This chain uses TRBV29-1 with TRBJ1-5; 9 positions agree with TRBD1. V was pared by 6 bases and J by 4 bases, with 7 bases of the junction left unmatched. The CDR3 contains 14 residues. In germline, CDR1 is SQVTM, CDR2 ANQGSEA. CDR3 protein: CSVRDRDINQPQHF. Here the CDR3 DNA reads TGCAGCGTGCGGGACAGGGATATTAATCAGCCCCAGCATTTT.

This chain links TRBV25-1 with TRBJ2-7; TRBD1 agrees at 9 bases. This CDR3 has 16 amino acids. Trimming at V came to 8 bases and at J to 3 bases, leaving 14 bases not matched to a gene. Per germline, CDR1 MGHDK and CDR2 SYGVNS. The CDR3 here is CASSSSTGTGFYEQYF. The CDR3 coding sequence is TGTGCCAGCTCCTCCTCGACCGGGACAGGGTTCTACGAGCAGTACTTC.